These T cell receptor beta chains were read from a single sample in a study of blood T cells in healthy people across ages. One entry per CDR3 protein results from TCRdb running MiXCR on the 5' RACE reads. The sample includes hundreds of thousands of distinct CDR3 sequences, 24% of them seen just once. In addition, the sample was reused for a study of T cells of mothers and their children.

The sample was blood. The source is a boy aged 5-17 years in good health. The CDR3 runs from the conserved cysteine through the conserved F or W. A D gene is named only where the DNA matches it firmly. Only part of the rows carry a size: once, few, many, or a class if the clone is expanded.

NA TRBJ2-5 TRBV15 NA CATSHPGKNQETQYF TGTGCCACCAGTCATCCCGGGAAAAACCAAGAGACCCAGTACTTC
NA TRBJ1-2 TRBV6-5 NA CASSPEGIFGYTF TGTGCCAGCAGCCCCGAAGGGATTTTCGGCTACACCTTC
few TRBJ2-7 TRBV4-1 NA CASSQGLQAPYEQYF TGCGCCAGCAGCCAAGGATTGCAGGCCCCCTACGAGCAGTACTTC
few TRBJ2-1 TRBV15 NA CATSSTGGLLSSYNEQFF TGTGCCACCAGCTCAACCGGGGGGCTTTTGAGCTCCTACAATGAGCAGTTCTTC
few TRBJ2-1 TRBV24-1 NA CATSDFRTINEQFF TGTGCCACCAGTGATTTTCGGACTATTAATGAGCAGTTCTTC
NA TRBJ1-4 TRBV4-1 NA CASSQGDRRINEKLFF TGCGCCAGCAGCCAGGGGGACCGAAGGATTAATGAAAAACTGTTTTTT
few TRBJ2-5 TRBV9 TRBD2 CASSVGGRSQETQYF TGTGCCAGCAGCGTGGGGGGGAGAAGCCAAGAGACCCAGTACTTC
once TRBJ2-3 TRBV12-3/TRBV12-4 NA CASSLPPGSESEYF TGTGCCAGCAGTTTACCCCCAGGGTCAGAATCGGAGTATTTT
few TRBJ2-1 TRBV7-9 NA CASSLTLVGSMGGPYNEQFF TGTGCCAGCAGCTTAACTTTGGTAGGGTCAATGGGAGGTCCCTACAATGAGCAGTTCTTC
few TRBJ2-5 TRBV9 NA CASSVEPRETQYF TGTGCCAGCAGCGTCGAGCCGAGGGAGACCCAGTACTTC
NA TRBJ2-3 TRBV5-1 TRBD2 CASSSSGRAPDTQYF TGCGCCAGCAGCTCCAGCGGGAGGGCCCCAGATACGCAGTATTTT
many TRBJ2-5 TRBV15 TRBD2 CATSRDPLGLAAKETQYF TGTGCCACCAGCAGAGATCCCCTAGGACTAGCGGCTAAAGAGACCCAGTACTTC
few TRBJ2-5 TRBV4-2 NA CASSQEASGRETQYF TGTGCCAGCAGCCAAGAGGCGTCAGGGCGGGAGACCCAGTACTTC
few TRBJ1-6 TRBV11-2 NA CASSLVSRQVSYNSPLHF TGTGCCAGCAGCTTAGTATCCCGACAGGTCTCCTATAATTCACCCCTCCACTTT
NA TRBJ1-5 TRBV2 NA CASSDGGLEPQHF TGTGCCAGCAGTGACGGGGGGCTAGAGCCCCAGCATTTT
NA TRBJ2-7 TRBV5-6 NA CASSLAAIEQYF TGTGCCAGCAGCTTGGCGGCAATCGAGCAGTACTTC
few TRBJ2-1 TRBV24-1 TRBD2 CATSDPRGVSNEQFF TGTGCCACCAGTGATCCGCGGGGGGTCTCGAATGAGCAGTTCTTC
few TRBJ1-1 TRBV7-9 NA CASSLAKGNTEAFF TGTGCCAGCAGCTTAGCGAAGGGAAACACTGAAGCTTTCTTT
NA TRBJ2-1 TRBV5-6 TRBD1 CASSPTGGRREWNEQFF TGTGCCAGCAGCCCGACAGGGGGCCGGCGGGAGTGGAATGAGCAGTTCTTC
few TRBJ2-1 TRBV29-1 NA CSVAEASYNEQFF TGCAGCGTTGCCGAGGCCTCCTACAATGAGCAGTTCTTC
NA TRBJ2-1 TRBV6-2/TRBV6-3 NA CASSYAPPGRGPLF TGTGCCAGCAGTTACGCACCTCCCGGGCGAGGTCCTCTCTTC
NA TRBJ2-1 TRBV2 NA CASSPAEYPPYNEQFF TGTGCCAGCAGTCCCGCCGAGTATCCCCCCTACAATGAGCAGTTCTTC
few TRBJ2-5 TRBV4-3 NA CASSQEGYSKETQYF TGCGCCAGCAGCCAAGAGGGATACTCAAAAGAGACCCAGTACTTC
NA TRBJ2-7 TRBV5-5 TRBD2 CASSSAYAGAYEQYF TGTGCCAGCAGCTCCGCGTACGCGGGAGCTTACGAGCAGTACTTC
NA TRBJ2-1 TRBV7-3 TRBD2 CASSLGVAGGDNEQFF TGTGCCAGCAGCTTGGGGGTAGCGGGAGGTGACAATGAGCAGTTCTTC
NA TRBJ2-1 TRBV4-2 TRBD1 CASSQGQGPLYNEQFF TGTGCCAGCAGCCAAGGACAGGGGCCACTATACAATGAGCAGTTCTTC
NA TRBJ2-7 TRBV15 TRBD2 CATSRVRLAGEQYF TGTGCCACCAGCAGAGTAAGACTAGCGGGAGAGCAGTACTTC
NA TRBJ2-2 TRBV28 NA CASSPRPTGELFF TGTGCCAGCAGTCCCCGACCCACCGGGGAGCTGTTTTTT
NA TRBJ2-4 TRBV4-3 NA CASSQDRNSLIQYF TGCGCCAGCAGCCAAGATAGGAACAGCCTAATTCAGTACTTC
NA TRBJ1-3 TRBV7-3 NA CASSLKGTSGNTIYF TGTGCCAGCAGCCTGAAGGGTACCTCTGGAAACACCATATATTTT
NA TRBJ1-2 TRBV18 NA CACRGQLNGYTF TGTGCTTGTCGAGGACAGCTCAATGGCTACACCTTC
NA TRBJ1-4 TRBV14 NA CASSPKDRRPNEKLFF TGTGCCAGCAGCCCGAAGGACCGGAGACCTAATGAAAAACTGTTTTTT
NA TRBJ2-5 TRBV29-1 TRBD2 CSVLPGLGAETQYF TGCAGCGTCTTACCGGGACTAGGGGCGGAGACCCAGTACTTC
NA TRBJ2-3 TRBV12-3/TRBV12-4 NA CASSRRGDTQYF TGTGCCAGCTCCCGGCGCGGGGATACGCAGTATTTT